These 10 T cell receptor beta chains were all obtained from the same sample, sequenced in a study of patients and donors after allogeneic stem cell transplantation. TCRdb re-derived calls from the RT-PCR reads in MiXCR, one entry per CDR3 protein. Of some 880,000 distinct CDR3 sequences in the sample, roughly 18% were seen once. Sequenced input: blood, either unsorted or a sorted T cell fraction (not recorded which). These TCRs come from a human donor who was either an allogeneic HSCT recipient or a stem cell or donor lymphocyte infusion donor (not recorded which). It is not recorded whose cells these are; they may come from a transplant donor.

The rearrangement links TRBV2 to TRBJ1-2; D gene uncertain. V shed 4 bases and J shed 6 bases, with 12 bases lying between them. The CDR3 has 13 amino acids. Germline CDR1 reads SNHLY; CDR2 reads FYNNEI. In DNA, the CDR3 is TGTGCCAGCAGTGGGGCGGGGAGGCATGGCTACACCTTC. Translated, it gives CASSGAGRHGYTF.

This clonotype was seen only a few times. This chain links TRBV7-9 with TRBJ1-2, with D perhaps TRBD1 (5 bases). The length of the CDR3 is 14 residues. With 1 base removed from V and 8 bases from J, the gap between germline ends came to 14 bases. Germline CDR1 reads SEHNR; CDR2 reads FQNEAQ (reference sequence). CDR3 bases: TGTGCCAGCAGCTTAGTTTCAGCCCCAGGGGGCTACACCTTC. This encodes CASSLVSAPGGYTF.

This clonotype occurred a few times. This chain links TRBV14 with TRBJ2-1; 14 bases fit TRBD2. The CDR3 is made up of 19 amino acids. CDR1 is SGHDN and CDR2 is FVKESK in the germline V gene. The J segment lost 2 bases and the V segment lost 2 bases, leaving 8 bases of the junction unmatched. CDR3 DNA: TGTGCCAGCAGCCAATTGGGACTAGCGGGAGTGGTCCCCTACAATGAGCAGTTCTTC. It yields the protein CASSQLGLAGVVPYNEQFF.

There are many counts of this clonotype. The chain employs TRBV5-1 and TRBJ2-1; the D call may be TRBD1 or TRBD2 (5 bases each). This CDR3 has 16 amino acids. Deletions cut 4 bases from V and 0 bases from J, with 14 bases between. Germline loops: CDR1 SGHRS, CDR2 YFSETQ. In DNA form, the CDR3 reads TGCGCCAGCAGCCCGAGGGGTAGGAGCTCCTACAATGAGCAGTTCTTC. Translating it yields CASSPRGRSSYNEQFF.

The gene calls are TRBV7-6 and TRBJ1-1; no clear D. Germline assignment: CDR1 SGHVS and CDR2 FNYEAQ. The CDR3 totals 15 residues. Between the trimmed V and J ends, which lost 5 bases and 3 bases, there was a span of 16 bases. The CDR3 here is CASSTQVPPDTEAFF. For the CDR3, the DNA is TGTGCCAGCAGCACCCAAGTTCCCCCTGACACTGAAGCTTTCTTT.

This clonotype was counted only a few times. This chain uses TRBV6-2 or TRBV6-3 with TRBJ2-1; maybe TRBD1 (6 bases). This CDR3 comprises 15 residues. V was cut by 6 bases and J by 3 bases, with 15 bases left in between. Germline CDR1 reads MNHEY; CDR2 reads SVGEGT. The CDR3 bases are TGTGCCAGCAGCCGTGGAGACAGGTTCTACAATGAGCAGTTCTTC. It encodes CASSRGDRFYNEQFF.

The CDR3 loop reads CASSYGGGVGQPQHF. Written as DNA, the CDR3 is TGTGCCAGCAGTTACGGAGGGGGAGTTGGTCAGCCCCAGCATTTT. The J gene is TRBJ1-5, the V gene TRBV6-2 or TRBV6-3, with D perhaps matching TRBD1 (6 bases). Trimming took off 2 bases at V and 6 bases at J, with 14 bases between the two ends. The germline CDR1 and CDR2 sequences are MNHEY and SVGEGT. The CDR3 is made up of 15 amino acids.

This clonotype was seen ten or more times. The chain joins TRBV12-3 or TRBV12-4 to TRBJ2-7, with 9 bases fitting TRBD1. The CDR3 sequence is 14 residues long. J gave up 3 bases and V 5 bases, and 5 bases lay outside the gene matches. The CDR3 DNA reads as TGTGCCAGCAGTACAGCGGGACAGGGCTACGAGCAGTACTTC. This translates into CASSTAGQGYEQYF.

V gene TRBV15 combines with J gene TRBJ2-4, with 10 positions matching TRBD1. J was trimmed by 7 bases and V by 4 bases; bases with no gene match: 16. The CDR3 consists of 18 residues. Per germline, CDR1 LNHNV and CDR2 YYDKDF (reference sequence). Here the CDR3 DNA reads TGTGCCACCAGCAATCGCCACGACAGGGGGCGGAAGAATAACATTCAGTACTTC. This sequence encodes CATSNRHDRGRKNNIQYF.

The V and J genes are TRBV29-1 and TRBJ2-7; 10 bases are a match to TRBD1. V gave up 7 bases and J gave up 2 bases; unmatched junction bases: 11. The CDR3 is 15 residues long. Looked up from germline, CDR1 is SQVTM and CDR2 is ANQGSEA. CDR3 residues: CSAHTRDRGPYEQYF. CDR3 coding DNA: TGCAGCGCTCACACCCGGGACAGGGGACCCTACGAGCAGTACTTC.